Listed below are T cell receptor beta chains from one sample, sequenced in a study of blood T cell repertoires in COVID-19. Profiled with immunoSEQ multiplex PCR; TCRdb holds only in-frame clones, not every one. The sample has 300,000 to 450,000 clones; approximately 84% are singletons. Material: PBMCs or T cells enriched from blood (not recorded which). Source of these receptors: a young woman who had recovered from COVID-19. CDR3s include the opening cysteine and the closing phenylalanine or tryptophan. The order of the fields is CDR3 DNA, CDR3 protein, clone size, J gene, D gene, V gene. D genes are given only for firm matches. Only some rows state a clone size, as once, few, many or a class for expanded clones.

cdr3_nt: TGTGCCATCGTCCGGGACTTAGGGGAAAAACTGTTTTTT
cdr3_aa: CAIVRDLGEKLFF
clone_size: NA
j_call: TRBJ1-4
d_call: NA
v_call: TRBV10-3

cdr3_nt: TGTGCCACCAGCACCCCCCGGCCGGGATATAGCAATCAGCCCCAGCATTTT
cdr3_aa: CATSTPRPGYSNQPQHF
clone_size: NA
j_call: TRBJ1-5
d_call: NA
v_call: TRBV15

cdr3_nt: TGTGCCAGCAGCTCCTCCCGGGCCAAGGGGAACTATGGCTACACCTTC
cdr3_aa: CASSSSRAKGNYGYTF
clone_size: NA
j_call: TRBJ1-2
d_call: NA
v_call: TRBV11-2

cdr3_nt: TGTGCCAGCAGTGAATATAGGCAGGGGCAGGAGACCCAGTACTTC
cdr3_aa: CASSEYRQGQETQYF
clone_size: NA
j_call: TRBJ2-5
d_call: NA
v_call: TRBV25-1

cdr3_nt: TGTGCCAGCAGCCAGCCGGGACAGGGGACAAAGCAGTACTTC
cdr3_aa: CASSQPGQGTKQYF
clone_size: NA
j_call: TRBJ2-7
d_call: TRBD1
v_call: TRBV13

cdr3_nt: TGTGCCAGTAGTATCCAGGGGGCGCGGGGCACTGAAGCTTTCTTT
cdr3_aa: CASSIQGARGTEAFF
clone_size: NA
j_call: TRBJ1-1
d_call: TRBD1
v_call: TRBV19

cdr3_nt: TGCGCCAGCAGCTTGGAGACAGGGGCGGCGCGGATTCATGGCTACACCTTC
cdr3_aa: CASSLETGAARIHGYTF
clone_size: NA
j_call: TRBJ1-2
d_call: TRBD1
v_call: TRBV5-1

cdr3_nt: TGTGCCAGCAGCCAAGAAAGGACAAGGGGCATCCACGAGCAGTACTTC
cdr3_aa: CASSQERTRGIHEQYF
clone_size: NA
j_call: TRBJ2-7
d_call: NA
v_call: TRBV3-1/TRBV3-2

cdr3_nt: TGTGCCTGGAGGGGAACGGAGCGGGGGGACAAAAACATTCAGTACTTC
cdr3_aa: CAWRGTERGDKNIQYF
clone_size: NA
j_call: TRBJ2-4
d_call: TRBD2
v_call: TRBV30

cdr3_nt: TGTGCCAGCAGCCCACTTCGGGGTGCCGGGGAGCTGTTTTTT
cdr3_aa: CASSPLRGAGELFF
clone_size: once
j_call: TRBJ2-2
d_call: NA
v_call: TRBV6-4

cdr3_nt: TGTGCCACCACCCCGACAGGTAACAATGAGCAGTTCTTC
cdr3_aa: CATTPTGNNEQFF
clone_size: NA
j_call: TRBJ2-1
d_call: NA
v_call: TRBV24-1

cdr3_nt: TGTGCCAGTAGTATGGCCAGGGAGGGAAGCTCCTATAATTCACCCCTCCACTTT
cdr3_aa: CASSMAREGSSYNSPLHF
clone_size: once
j_call: TRBJ1-6
d_call: NA
v_call: TRBV19

cdr3_nt: TGCGCCAGCAGCGGGGAGGGACAGGGACGGACTGAAGCTTTCTTT
cdr3_aa: CASSGEGQGRTEAFF
clone_size: NA
j_call: TRBJ1-1
d_call: TRBD1
v_call: TRBV5-1

cdr3_nt: TGTGCCAGCAGTTATAGCGACGATGAGCAGTTCTTC
cdr3_aa: CASSYSDDEQFF
clone_size: once
j_call: TRBJ2-1
d_call: NA
v_call: TRBV2

cdr3_nt: TGTGCCATCAGTGAGCAGGGGGCTGCCTACGAGCAGTACTTC
cdr3_aa: CAISEQGAAYEQYF
clone_size: once
j_call: TRBJ2-7
d_call: TRBD1
v_call: TRBV10-3

cdr3_nt: TGTGCCAGCACCGAGTCGTGGGGGCGTAGCTATGGCTACACCTTC
cdr3_aa: CASTESWGRSYGYTF
clone_size: NA
j_call: TRBJ1-2
d_call: NA
v_call: TRBV6-5

cdr3_nt: TGTGCCAGCAGCTTAGGGGCAGGGGGCGTTAATTCACCCCTCCACTTT
cdr3_aa: CASSLGAGGVNSPLHF
clone_size: NA
j_call: TRBJ1-6
d_call: TRBD1
v_call: TRBV7-9

cdr3_nt: TGTGCCAGCAGGCGCGAAACTGGACAGGGATACACCTACGAGCAGTACTTC
cdr3_aa: CASRRETGQGYTYEQYF
clone_size: NA
j_call: TRBJ2-7
d_call: TRBD1
v_call: TRBV28

cdr3_nt: TGTGCCAGCAGCCAACCATCCGGGACTAGCATTTGGGGTGAGCAGTTCTTC
cdr3_aa: CASSQPSGTSIWGEQFF
clone_size: NA
j_call: TRBJ2-1
d_call: TRBD2
v_call: TRBV14

cdr3_nt: TGCGCCAGCAAATTCAGGCCAGGAACAAGTGGGGGCGATTCACCCCTCCACTTT
cdr3_aa: CASKFRPGTSGGDSPLHF
clone_size: NA
j_call: TRBJ1-6
d_call: NA
v_call: TRBV10-2

cdr3_nt: TGTGCCAGCTCACCCTATTCGGGAAGCTCCTACAATGAGCAGTTCTTC
cdr3_aa: CASSPYSGSSYNEQFF
clone_size: NA
j_call: TRBJ2-1
d_call: NA
v_call: TRBV18

cdr3_nt: TGTGCCAGCACCCTAGGGGGACAGGGGGGTTGGGAGCAGTACTTC
cdr3_aa: CASTLGGQGGWEQYF
clone_size: NA
j_call: TRBJ2-7
d_call: TRBD1
v_call: TRBV28

cdr3_nt: TGTGCCTGGAGATTTGACAGGGGGGCAAACACCGGGGAGCTGTTTTTT
cdr3_aa: CAWRFDRGANTGELFF
clone_size: NA
j_call: TRBJ2-2
d_call: TRBD1
v_call: TRBV30